The sequence of this TCR beta chain was determined in a study of blood T cells in healthy people across ages. Germline-derived CDR1 and CDR2 are SGHRS and YFSETQ. The V gene end was trimmed by 4 bases and the J gene end by 1 base; junction bases not matched to a gene: 7. The CDR3 sequence is 17 residues long. With respect to this clonotype: No antigen is known for it.

For the second PCR, which ran for roughly 6 to 12 cycles, a sample-barcoded 5' primer and a J-beta primer mix were used. Tagging of each cDNA molecule was performed by a template-switch adaptor with 12 random nucleotides. From each sample, at least 2.5 million paired-end reads containing CDR3 were obtained. In TCRdb, the 5' RACE reads were re-called with MiXCR into one record per CDR3 protein. The data hold 1.5 million to 2 million distinct CDR3 sequences, with roughly 32% observed a single time. Study outcomes and limitations: Naive and antigen-experienced cells were not separated, limiting conclusive comparison.

The rearrangement uses TRBV5-1 and TRBJ2-1; 11 bases are shared with TRBD2. Sample: blood. This TCR derives from a woman in her twenties or thirties in good health. This chain's CDR3 is CASSPTLAGGSYNEQFF. The CDR3 DNA sequence: TGCGCCAGCAGCCCAACATTAGCGGGAGGGTCCTACAATGAGCAGTTCTTC.